This T cell receptor beta chain was captured by sequencing in a study of cytomegalovirus exposure and HLA in healthy donors. PCR involved 60 Vbeta and 13 Jbeta primers. Per the authors' pipeline: In a later analysis, roughly 11 million of approximately 80 million unique beta chains occurred in at least two donors. Here immunoSEQ multiplex PCR was the method, and the copy in TCRdb shows in-frame clones only, minus some. The DNA was the basis for D and trimming; V, J and clone size are from that table. This sample has about 55,000 clones; 60% to 80% occur once, and the top ten carry over 2.5%. A note on this clone: Its specificity is not known.

Study-wide results and caveats: The study designated some 180 TCR beta chains cytomegalovirus-associated. Presence/absence analyses supposed approximately even sequencing depth among donors.

Sequencing was performed on PBMCs. The clonotype comes from a female donor in good health and CMV-seronegative.

The CDR3 region has the DNA TGTGCCAGCAGTGAGTGGGCCATGGCCGCTGAAGCTTTCTTT. Residues: CASSEWAMAAEAFF. This chain links TRBV2 with TRBJ1-1; D gene unclear. In germline, CDR1 is SNHLY, CDR2 FYNNEI. V was shortened by 3 bases and J by 6 bases, with 14 bases between the two germline ends. This CDR3 is 14 amino acids long.